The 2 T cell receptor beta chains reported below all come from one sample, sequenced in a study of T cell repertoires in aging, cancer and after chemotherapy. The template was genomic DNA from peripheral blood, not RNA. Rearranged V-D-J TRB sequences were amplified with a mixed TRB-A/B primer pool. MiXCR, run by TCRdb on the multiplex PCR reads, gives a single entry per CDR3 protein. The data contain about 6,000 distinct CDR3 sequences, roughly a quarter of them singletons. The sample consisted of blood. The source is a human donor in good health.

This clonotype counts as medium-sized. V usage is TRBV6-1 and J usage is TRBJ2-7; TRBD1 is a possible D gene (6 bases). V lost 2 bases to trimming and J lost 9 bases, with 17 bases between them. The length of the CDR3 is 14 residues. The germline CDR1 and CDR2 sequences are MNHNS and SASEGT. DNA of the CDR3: TGTGCCAGCAGTGAAAGGGGCAGGGGTAATTGGCAGTACTTC. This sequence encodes CASSERGRGNWQYF.

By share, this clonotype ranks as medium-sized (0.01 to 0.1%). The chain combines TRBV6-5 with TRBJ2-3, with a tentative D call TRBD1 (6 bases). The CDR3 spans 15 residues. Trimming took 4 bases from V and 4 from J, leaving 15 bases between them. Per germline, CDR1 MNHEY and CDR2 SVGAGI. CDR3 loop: CASSWARGGADTQYF. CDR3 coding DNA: TGTGCCAGCAGTTGGGCCAGGGGTGGCGCAGATACGCAGTATTTT.